A single sample gave rise to the 17 T cell receptor beta chains below, sequenced in a study of T cells in Graves' hyperthyroidism and ophthalmopathy. The investigators amplified TCR beta CDR3 regions from RNA transcripts. During a first-round RT-PCR of the TCR CDR3, the HTBI primer set was used. TCRdb independently ran MiXCR on the multiplex PCR reads; one entry per CDR3 protein. The table includes roughly 640,000 distinct CDR3 sequences, approximately 15% detected once. Sequencing was done on a sample of blood. These receptor sequences come from a woman aged 40 to 50 with Graves' ophthalmopathy.

The sample holds many counts of this clonotype. The rearrangement joins TRBV5-5 to TRBJ1-2, with 8 bases matching TRBD1. CDR1 is SGHKS, CDR2 YYEKEE, per germline (reference sequence). V dropped 2 bases and J dropped 8; count of bases not matched to a gene: 5. The CDR3 is 13 amino acids. The CDR3 loop is CASSLGQGPGYTF. For the CDR3, the DNA is TGTGCCAGCAGCTTAGGACAGGGACCGGGCTACACCTTC.

There are many counts of this clonotype. The chain is built from TRBV12-3 or TRBV12-4 and TRBJ1-1, with D possibly TRBD1 on 5 matching bases. The CDR3 consists of 13 residues. V was trimmed by 4 bases and J by 4 bases, leaving 10 bases between them. CDR3 sequence (DNA): TGTGCCAGCAGTTCGGGGGTGCGCACTGAAGCTTTCTTT. This gives the protein CASSSGVRTEAFF.

This clonotype has more than one count but fewer than ten. The chain couples TRBV27 to TRBJ1-5; D unclear. Trimming took 1 base from V and 0 from J, leaving 7 bases between them. CDR3 length equals 15 residues. In germline, CDR1 is MNHEY, CDR2 SMNVEV (reference sequence). CDR3 region: CASSLYRSSNQPQHF. In DNA form, the CDR3 reads TGTGCCAGCAGTTTATACCGGAGTAGCAATCAGCCCCAGCATTTT.

As to this clonotype: At one boundary the junction diverges from the germline segment, which might be a read error. The CDR3 protein is CASREAPTPTYEQYF. The CDR3 nucleotides are TGTGCCAGCAGAGAAGCACCGACTCCGACCTACGAGCAGTACTTC. The chain couples TRBV2 to TRBJ2-7; D is uncertain. Germline V gene data show CDR1 as SNHLY and CDR2 as FYNNEI. The CDR3 is 15 amino acids.

This clonotype appeared a single time. The chain couples TRBV6-9 to TRBJ1-1, with TRBD1 as a possible D gene (6 bases). The CDR3 runs 14 residues. Germline lookup yields CDR1 MNHGY and CDR2 SVAAGI. Trimming removed 3 bases at V and 3 bases at J, with 11 bases between. The CDR3 protein is CASSYRRGDTEAFF. The CDR3 DNA follows: TGTGCCAGCAGTTACAGGAGGGGGGACACTGAAGCTTTCTTT.

The chain has TRBV4-1 and TRBJ1-1; no clear D. The germline V gene has CDR1 MGHRA and CDR2 YSYEKL. The CDR3 runs 17 residues. Trimming shortened V by 1 base and J by 5 bases, and 20 bases separated the two germline ends. CDR3 residues: CASSQGASAALRTEAFF. In nucleotides, the CDR3 is TGCGCCAGCAGCCAAGGGGCTTCGGCGGCCCTGAGGACTGAAGCTTTCTTT.

This clonotype showed up many times. The rearrangement links TRBV12-3 or TRBV12-4 to TRBJ2-5; TRBD2 is a possible D gene (6 bases). The V gene lost 6 bases and the J gene lost 5 bases, with 22 bases spanning the gap. The CDR3 length is 16 residues. As DNA, the CDR3 is TGTGCCAGCAGGCTTAGCGGAGTGGGTCAAAGGGAGACCCAGTACTTC. Translating gives CASRLSGVGQRETQYF.

Ten or more counts support this clonotype. The chain carries TRBV6-1 and TRBJ1-1, with D possibly matching TRBD1 (6 bases). V dropped 6 bases and J dropped 4 bases, with 18 bases sitting between them. This CDR3 has 15 residues. CDR1 and CDR2 (germline): MNHNS, SASEGT. The CDR3 protein is CASRPRGQGVTEAFF. CDR3 DNA sequence: TGTGCCAGCAGACCCAGGGGCCAAGGGGTCACTGAAGCTTTCTTT.

This clonotype was seen repeatedly, ten times or more. CDR3 in amino acids: CASMGHPLNEQFF. The CDR3 DNA sequence: TGTGCCAGCATGGGACACCCGTTGAATGAGCAGTTCTTC. The V gene is TRBV28, the J gene TRBJ2-1, with D perhaps TRBD1 (6 bases). Germline V CDR1 and CDR2: MDHEN, SYDVKM. V lost 7 bases and J lost 7, with 14 bases in between. CDR3 length: 13 residues.

The genes are TRBV12-3 or TRBV12-4 and TRBJ1-2; 7 bases are shared with TRBD1. This CDR3 region has 13 residues. With V trimmed by 3 bases and J by 6 bases, 4 bases remained unmatched. CDR3 sequence: CASSFNRGDGYTF. The CDR3 nucleotides are TGTGCCAGCAGTTTTAACAGGGGCGATGGCTACACCTTC.

The rearrangement links TRBV12-3 or TRBV12-4 to TRBJ1-2; D is perhaps TRBD1 (5 bases). CDR3 length: 13 residues. V was trimmed by 3 bases and J by 5 bases, leaving 10 bases between them. The CDR3 DNA is TGTGCCAGCAGTTTTACCACAGGTTATGGCTACACCTTC. Its translation: CASSFTTGYGYTF.

This clonotype was counted a few times. This sequence joins TRBV12-3 or TRBV12-4 and TRBJ2-3; 13 bases map to TRBD2. The J segment lost 5 bases and the V segment lost 7 bases, leaving 9 bases of the junction unmatched. The CDR3 has 16 amino acids. The CDR3 region is CASTLTSGGLGDTQYF. In DNA, the CDR3 is TGTGCCAGCACCCTGACTAGCGGGGGGCTGGGAGATACGCAGTATTTT.

The chain couples TRBV10-2 to TRBJ2-3, with D unresolved. The V gene's germline CDR1 is WSHSY and CDR2 SAAADI. Between the trimmed V and J ends, which lost 2 bases and 0 bases, there was a span of 6 bases. The length of the CDR3 is 14 residues. In DNA form, the CDR3 reads TGCGCCAGCAGTGAGGCCTATAGCACAGATACGCAGTATTTT. This translates into CASSEAYSTDTQYF.

This rearrangement joins TRBV11-3 to TRBJ1-2; 10 bases are shared with TRBD1. The V segment lost 5 bases and the J segment 8 bases; nucleotides outside the gene matches: 11. Germline V lookup: CDR1 SGHNT, CDR2 YENEEA. The CDR3 runs to 15 residues. The CDR3 DNA reads as TGTGCCAGCAGCCGGGGACAGGGGTCCGTGAAAGGCTACACCTTC. Translation: CASSRGQGSVKGYTF.

The chain joins TRBV2 to TRBJ2-1, with D hard to call. The V gene's germline CDR1 is SNHLY and CDR2 FYNNEI. CDR3 length equals 13 residues. The V end was cut by 2 bases, the J end by 6 bases, with 8 bases between. CDR3: CASSEWAGNEQFF. The CDR3 region has the DNA TGTGCCAGCAGTGAATGGGCCGGCAATGAGCAGTTCTTC.

This clonotype was seen many times. This chain joins TRBV11-2 and TRBJ2-1; 9 bases fit TRBD2. In germline, CDR1 is SGHAT, CDR2 FQNNGV. Trimming removed 5 bases from V and 5 bases from J; junction bases left unmatched: 4. The CDR3 length is 14 residues. The DNA for the CDR3 is TGTGCCAGCAGCAATAGCGGGAGCGACAATGAGCAGTTCTTC. Its protein is CASSNSGSDNEQFF.

This clonotype was observed many times. The rearrangement uses TRBV20-1 and TRBJ2-5; 7 bases agree with TRBD2. J was trimmed by 4 bases and V by 2 bases; bases with no gene match: 4. Per germline, CDR1 DFQATT and CDR2 SNEGSKA (reference sequence). The CDR3 covers 13 residues. The CDR3, as DNA: TGCAGTGCTAGATGGATAGCGGGAGAGACCCAGTACTTC. This codes for CSARWIAGETQYF.